This entry lists 31 T cell receptor beta chains sequenced from one sample in a study of T-cell reconstitution after alpha-beta-depleted transplantation in children. Preparation of the TCRbeta library used unique molecular identifiers. TCRdb used MiXCR to reprocess the PCR reads, holding one entry per CDR3 protein. The repertoire holds about 250,000 distinct CDR3 sequences, 20% to 30% seen once, with 4% to 5.5% in the top ten. Material: PBMCs, mostly from graft donor cells, obtained 360 days after TCRalphabeta/CD19-depleted stem cell transplant. The origin of the receptors is a female patient aged 2 to 10 who had a stem cell transplant for congenital amegakaryocytic thrombocytopenia, so the T cells may come from the graft donor.

This sequence joins TRBV6-5 and TRBJ2-3; a weak D match, TRBD2 (5 bases). The CDR3 is made up of 16 amino acids. V lost 7 bases and J lost 0, with 17 bases in between. From germline, CDR1 is MNHEY and CDR2 SVGAGI. As DNA, the CDR3 is TGTGCCAGCAATCTCTCGGGGAAAGCTAGCACAGATACGCAGTATTTT. Encoded protein: CASNLSGKASTDTQYF.

In DNA, the CDR3 is TGCAGTGCTAGGACCGGACTAGCGGGGGGGAACACCGGGGAGCTGTTTTTT. Residues: CSARTGLAGGNTGELFF. The V gene is TRBV20-1, the J gene TRBJ2-2; 14 nucleotides line up with TRBD2. The CDR3 has 17 amino acids. V shed 3 bases, J shed 1 base, and the junction held 4 bases outside the gene matches. Per the germline V gene, CDR1 is DFQATT and CDR2 is SNEGSKA (reference sequence).

The sample holds a few counts of this clonotype. V is TRBV29-1 and J is TRBJ1-4, with no clear D. CDR1 is SQVTM, CDR2 ANQGSEA, per germline. V lost 3 bases to trimming and J lost 0 bases, with 11 bases between them. The length of the CDR3 is 15 residues. CDR3 DNA sequence: TGCAGCGTTGAGGCCCTGACCTCAACTAATGAAAAACTGTTTTTT. Its protein product is CSVEALTSTNEKLFF.

This clonotype has more than one count but fewer than ten. The rearrangement joins TRBV12-3 or TRBV12-4 to TRBJ2-3, with 10 bases matching TRBD2. V trimming: 5 bases; J trimming: 2 bases; junction bases outside the gene matches: 4. CDR3 length: 15 amino acids. Here the CDR3 DNA reads TGTGCCAGCAGTCCCGGGACTAGCGACACAGATACGCAGTATTTT. Its protein is CASSPGTSDTDTQYF.

The table lists this clonotype with a few counts. The chain uses TRBV27 and TRBJ2-3, with D hard to call. Germline V gene lookup returns CDR1 MNHEY and CDR2 SMNVEV (reference sequence). The CDR3 loop spans 13 amino acids. Trimming removed 5 bases from V and 6 bases from J, with 12 bases in between. Here the CDR3 reads CASSVGYSDTQYF. CDR3 DNA sequence: TGTGCCAGCAGTGTGGGATACTCGGATACGCAGTATTTT.

This clonotype was counted only a few times. The chain couples TRBV11-2 to TRBJ1-2, with a weak D call TRBD1 (6 bases). The CDR3 covers 13 residues. Germline-derived CDR1 and CDR2 are SGHAT and FQNNGV. The V end lost 4 bases, the J end lost 2 bases, and 8 bases lay between the germline ends. For the CDR3, the DNA is TGTGCCAGCAGCTCCGGACAGAACTATGGCTACACCTTC. Protein sequence: CASSSGQNYGYTF.

This rearrangement joins TRBV6-1 to TRBJ2-5; 7 positions match TRBD1. The CDR3 has 15 residues. V gave up 6 bases and J gave up 4 bases; unmatched junction bases: 11. Germline V lookup: CDR1 MNHNS, CDR2 SASEGT. The CDR3 DNA sequence: TGTGCCAGCAGGACGCTCGACAGGGTCGGAGAGACCCAGTACTTC. Its protein is CASRTLDRVGETQYF.

This clonotype was seen ten or more times. The chain joins TRBV2 to TRBJ2-1; the D gene is possibly TRBD2 (5 bases). Trimming removed 4 bases at V and 6 bases at J, with 7 bases between. The CDR3 is 12 residues long. The germline V gene encodes CDR1 SNHLY and CDR2 FYNNEI. CDR3 protein: CASSASPNEQFF. Written as DNA, the CDR3 is TGTGCCAGCAGTGCTAGCCCCAATGAGCAGTTCTTC.

This clonotype came up many times. This sequence joins TRBV29-1 and TRBJ2-7; TRBD1 is a possible D gene (6 bases). Per germline, CDR1 SQVTM and CDR2 ANQGSEA. This CDR3 has 15 residues. V lost 6 bases to trimming and J lost 1 base, with 19 bases between them. This chain's CDR3 is CSVRVKGHQSYEQYF. The DNA of the CDR3 is TGCAGCGTGAGGGTGAAGGGACACCAGTCCTACGAGCAGTACTTC.

V gene TRBV5-6 combines with J gene TRBJ2-1, with D perhaps being TRBD1 or TRBD2 (5 bases each). This CDR3 has 17 residues. Germline CDR1 reads SGHDT; CDR2 reads YYEEEE. V was shortened by 4 bases and J by 1 base, with 18 bases between the two germline ends. CDR3 sequence reads: CASSGGWGPPSYNEQFF. Written as DNA, the CDR3 is TGTGCCAGCAGCGGCGGCTGGGGACCCCCGTCCTACAATGAGCAGTTCTTC. The full variable domain, completed using reference TRBV5-6 and TRBJ2-1, is DAGVTQSPTHLIKTRGQQVTLRCSPKSGHDTVSWYQQALGQGPQFIFQYYEEEERQRGNFPDRFSGHQFPNYSSELNVNALLLGDSALYLCASSGGWGPPSYNEQFFGPGTRLTVL.

The chain employs TRBV21-1 and TRBJ1-4. TRBV21-1 is classified as a pseudogene. The CDR3 has 12 amino acids. The CDR3 region has the DNA TGTGCCAGCCGGCCCAGAGGTGAAAAACTGTTTTTT. Its translation: CASRPRGEKLFF.

The chain combines TRBV3-1 with TRBJ1-1; D call uncertain. Germline assignment: CDR1 LGHDT and CDR2 YNNKEL (reference sequence). V lost 8 bases and J 0 bases, leaving 13 bases between the germline ends. This CDR3 has 14 amino acids. The CDR3 DNA is TGTGCCAGCGCCGGGGTAGGATTGAACACTGAAGCTTTCTTT. Protein: CASAGVGLNTEAFF.

The chain uses TRBV5-1 and TRBJ2-3, with 8 bases aligning to TRBD2. CDR1 and CDR2 (germline): SGHRS, YFSETQ. The CDR3 is made up of 15 amino acids. The J segment lost 3 bases and the V segment lost 2 bases, leaving 5 bases of the junction unmatched. CDR3 DNA sequence: TGCGCCAGCAGCTTCGGGGGGGCCTTGACAGATACGCAGTATTTT. Translating it yields CASSFGGALTDTQYF. Full variable domain (missing parts from reference TRBV5-1 and TRBJ2-3): KAGVTQTPRYLIKTRGQQVTLSCSPISGHRSVSWYQQTPGQGLQFLFEYFSETQRNKGNFPGRFSGRQFSNSRSEMNVSTLELGDSALYLCASSFGGALTDTQYFGPGTRLTVL.

The rearrangement links TRBV4-1 to TRBJ2-7; D unresolved. Germline CDR1 MGHRA, CDR2 YSYEKL. The CDR3 totals 17 residues. V lost 0 bases to trimming and J lost 4 bases, with 19 bases between them. CDR3: CASSQDSGFPPGYEQYF. The CDR3 coding sequence is TGCGCCAGCAGCCAAGATTCAGGTTTCCCCCCAGGATACGAGCAGTACTTC.

This clonotype was detected only a few times. The rearrangement joins TRBV6-8 to TRBJ2-7; either TRBD1 or TRBD2 may supply D (5 bases each). Germline values: CDR1 MNHGY, CDR2 SAAAGT. The CDR3 extends over 15 amino acids. The V end lost 5 bases, the J end lost 2 bases, and 16 bases lay between the germline ends. CDR3 nucleotide sequence: TGTGCCAGCAGTACTACCGGGACCTCAACCTACGAGCAGTACTTC. Translated, it gives CASSTTGTSTYEQYF.

The rearrangement joins TRBV4-3 to TRBJ2-7; 14 bases line up with TRBD2. The V segment lost 3 bases and the J segment 0 bases; nucleotides outside the gene matches: 7. The germline CDR1 and CDR2 sequences are LGHNA and YSLEER. The CDR3 contains 18 residues. The CDR3, as DNA: TGCGCCAGCAGCCAGGGACTAGCGGGAGCGGCAAGCTCCTACGAGCAGTACTTC. Protein sequence: CASSQGLAGAASSYEQYF.

This chain links TRBV10-3 with TRBJ2-1, with 7 bases identical to TRBD2. This CDR3 contains 13 residues. Germline V gives CDR1 ENHRY, CDR2 SYGVKD. J was trimmed by 9 bases and V by 4 bases; bases with no gene match: 6. In nucleotides, the CDR3 is TGTGCCATCAGTGTACGGGAGGAGTCTGAGCAGTTCTTC. Amino acids: CAISVREESEQFF.

The chain couples TRBV4-1 to TRBJ2-7; maybe TRBD1 (6 bases). V was cut by 1 base and J by 3 bases, with 13 bases left in between. Germline CDR1 reads MGHRA; CDR2 reads YSYEKL. This CDR3 is 15 amino acids long. This CDR3 reads CASSQGEDRSYEQYF. The CDR3 nucleotides read TGCGCCAGCAGCCAAGGGGAAGACAGGAGCTACGAGCAGTACTTC.

This clonotype was recorded many times. The chain couples TRBV12-3 or TRBV12-4 to TRBJ1-1; D possibly corresponds to TRBD1 (6 bases). This CDR3 region has 14 residues. The V gene lost 6 bases and the J gene lost 2 bases, with 13 bases spanning the gap. CDR3 sequence: CASRLGQLNTEAFF. The CDR3 coding sequence is TGTGCCAGCAGGCTAGGACAGCTAAACACTGAAGCTTTCTTT.

Only a few counts were recorded for this clonotype. The chain combines TRBV20-1 with TRBJ1-6; no clear D. CDR3 size: 12 residues. Germline CDR1 DFQATT, CDR2 SNEGSKA (reference sequence). V was clipped by 6 bases and J by 7 bases, with 10 bases between them. The CDR3 region is CSAPTKNSPLHF. The CDR3 DNA reads as TGCAGTGCCCCTACAAAGAATTCACCCCTCCACTTT.

This clonotype was observed many times. This sequence joins TRBV28 and TRBJ2-2, with D unresolved. CDR1 is MDHEN and CDR2 is SYDVKM in the germline V gene. V lost 3 bases, J lost 5 bases, and 4 bases lay in between. The CDR3 extends over 12 amino acids. Here the CDR3 reads CASSFWTGELFF. The CDR3 DNA sequence: TGTGCCAGCAGTTTCTGGACCGGGGAGCTGTTTTTT.

V gene TRBV20-1 combines with J gene TRBJ1-5; possibly TRBD1 for D (5 bases). Per germline, CDR1 DFQATT and CDR2 SNEGSKA (reference sequence). This CDR3 has 13 residues. V was cut by 0 bases and J by 9 bases, with 12 bases left in between. This CDR3 reads CSARDAQGRPQHF. The CDR3 bases are TGCAGTGCTAGAGATGCCCAGGGACGGCCCCAGCATTTT.

This sequence joins TRBV11-2 and TRBJ2-7, with a possible D match to TRBD1 (5 bases). This CDR3 spans 13 amino acids. Germline-derived CDR1 and CDR2 are SGHAT and FQNNGV. V lost 3 bases, J lost 7 bases, and 13 bases lay in between. CDR3 in amino acids: CASSLAGYGEQYF. The DNA of the CDR3 is TGTGCCAGCAGCTTGGCAGGGTACGGGGAGCAGTACTTC.

This clonotype was observed a few times. The gene calls are TRBV28 and TRBJ1-2; 7 positions match TRBD1. The CDR3 is 15 residues long. The V segment lost 3 bases and the J segment 4 bases; nucleotides outside the gene matches: 8. Germline CDR1 MDHEN, CDR2 SYDVKM. This chain's CDR3 is CASSFRGTAFYGYTF. DNA of the CDR3: TGTGCCAGCAGTTTCCGCGGGACAGCATTCTATGGCTACACCTTC.

The CDR3 spells CASSLDSSEAFF. The DNA for the CDR3 is TGTGCCAGCAGCCTCGATTCTTCTGAAGCTTTCTTT. V is TRBV7-9 and J is TRBJ1-1, with D uncertain. CDR3 size: 12 residues. Germline CDR1 and CDR2: SEHNR and FQNEAQ (reference sequence). V lost 5 bases and J 6 bases, leaving 10 bases between the germline ends.

This clonotype was counted between two and nine times. V is TRBV4-1 and J is TRBJ2-5; possibly TRBD1 or TRBD2 for D (6 bases each). Looked up from germline, CDR1 is MGHRA and CDR2 is YSYEKL. The CDR3 has 14 amino acids. V gave up 0 bases and J gave up 5 bases, with 10 bases separating them. This CDR3 is CASSQERGAETQYF. The DNA for the CDR3 is TGCGCCAGCAGCCAAGAAAGGGGGGCGGAGACCCAGTACTTC.

This clonotype was recorded a few times. The genes are TRBV29-1 and TRBJ2-5; D may match TRBD1 or TRBD2 (5 bases each). Germline CDR1 SQVTM, CDR2 ANQGSEA. CDR3 size: 15 residues. V lost 7 bases, J lost 5 bases, and 23 bases lay in between. The CDR3 spells CSGRTTWDYWETQYF. CDR3 sequence (DNA): TGCAGCGGGAGGACAACCTGGGATTATTGGGAGACCCAGTACTTC.

CDR3 nucleotides: TGTGCCAGCAGCCGGATGGGCTCAAGCTCTGGAAACACCATATATTTT. It yields the protein CASSRMGSSSGNTIYF. V and J are TRBV3-1 and TRBJ1-3, with no clear D. Trimming pared 4 bases from V and 0 bases from J, leaving 13 bases between. This CDR3 comprises 16 residues. Germline CDR1 reads LGHDT; CDR2 reads YNNKEL (reference sequence).

This clonotype was observed many times. This chain joins TRBV5-1 and TRBJ2-2; the D gene is possibly TRBD2 (5 bases). The germline V and J ends were trimmed by 3 bases and 4 bases, with 10 bases remaining between them. CDR3 size: 14 residues. Germline CDR1 is SGHRS and CDR2 is YFSETQ. The CDR3 sequence: CASSSLGSTGELFF. For the CDR3, the DNA is TGCGCCAGCAGCTCTTTAGGGAGCACCGGGGAGCTGTTTTTT.

CDR3 bases: TGCGCCAGCAGCCAAGAATTTGCAGCCACCTACGAGCAGTACTTC. It translates to CASSQEFAATYEQYF. The rearrangement uses TRBV4-1 and TRBJ2-7, with unresolved D. The germline V gene encodes CDR1 MGHRA and CDR2 YSYEKL. The CDR3 has 15 residues. V was shortened by 0 bases and J by 2 bases, with 11 bases between the two germline ends.

This clonotype occurred once. This chain connects TRBV14 to TRBJ1-6; perhaps TRBD1 as D (6 bases). The V gene lost 5 bases and the J gene lost 14 bases, with 13 bases spanning the gap. The germline V gene has CDR1 SGHDN and CDR2 FVKESK. This CDR3 region has 12 residues. Here the CDR3 reads CASSVRGLALHF. CDR3 nucleotide sequence: TGTGCCAGCAGCGTCAGGGGACTTGCCCTCCACTTT.